This T cell receptor (beta chain) was sequenced during a study of cytomegalovirus exposure and HLA in healthy donors. General study findings and limits: As immune exposure information, only CMV serostatus was available. Reports indicated that the classifier achieved high specificity and sensitivity in diagnosing cytomegalovirus status. Indistinguishable V segments such as TRBV6-2 and TRBV6-3 were excluded.

Each donor was healthy, and each was a bone marrow donor. The PCR ran on 60 Vbeta and 13 Jbeta primers. TCRdb's table, derived via immunoSEQ multiplex PCR, lists solely in-frame clones and lacks some. The sample contains 55,000 to 80,000 clones, more than 70% of which appear only once. Germline V gene lookup returns CDR1 WSHSY and CDR2 SAAADI. The CDR3 loop spans 16 amino acids. J lost 4 bases, V lost 6 bases, and 7 bases had no gene match. About this clone itself: Its matching antigen is unknown.

This receptor was obtained from a woman younger than 45 in good health and CMV-seronegative. The chain employs TRBV10-2 and TRBJ2-1; 12 bases line up with TRBD2. The sample comprised PBMCs. The CDR3 sequence is CASRFGLAGYYNEQFF. The CDR3 DNA is TGCGCCAGCAGATTTGGACTAGCGGGATATTACAATGAGCAGTTCTTC.